This TCR beta chain appears in the sequencing data of a study of identical twins. Findings of the study overall: Researchers reported excess low generation probability among twin-shared out-of-frame alpha sequences. Modelling underestimated the level of out-of-frame TCR alpha sharing observed in monozygotic twins. With abundant cord blood beta clonotypes, insertions were fewer; memory repertoires showed no such pattern.

TCRdb re-called the 5' RACE reads through MiXCR, storing one row per CDR3 protein. The profile shows about 690,000 distinct CDR3 sequences, over 5% of them singletons. In this sample, this clonotype turned up many times. Its matching antigen is unknown. Sequenced sample: naive T cells sorted from blood. This clonotype was sampled from a man aged 18-30 years in good health.

The CDR3 is CASSLLGGRQPQHF. The CDR3 DNA reads TGTGCCAGCAGTTTACTTGGGGGGCGACAGCCCCAGCATTTT. The chain links TRBV12-3 or TRBV12-4 to TRBJ1-5, with a possible D match to TRBD1 (6 bases). This CDR3 is built from 14 residues. V lost 2 bases and J lost 7, with 12 bases in between.